The subject of this entry is one T cell receptor (beta chain). Its target is unknown. This record belongs to a study of beta chain features in type 1 diabetes. Study-wide findings and caveats: Patients with type 1 diabetes showed fewer VDJ junction insertions and more deletions.

Expressed TCRB transcripts got sequenced, as all isolated RNA was reverse transcribed. An average of around 3.9 million reads was obtained for naive, central memory and regulatory T cell samples. TCRdb keeps only in-frame clones here, not all; method: immunoSEQ multiplex PCR. The repertoire holds 900,000 or so clones, with roughly a sixth as singletons. CDR3 length equals 16 residues. V lost 5 bases to trimming and J lost 8 bases; unmatched junction nucleotides: 9. Germline values: CDR1 SGHAT, CDR2 FQNNGV. On average, the one heparinised blood draw given by each donor was roughly 100 mL. CD45RO/CCR7/CD25/CD127/CD95/CD27 staining was used to isolate CD4+ naive, central memory, regulatory and stem cell-like memory cells by sorting.

The clonotype was recovered from a woman aged 18-35 years in good health. Sample: naive CD4+ T cells from blood. This chain uses TRBV11-2 with TRBJ2-1; 13 bases align to TRBD2. The CDR3 loop reads CASSPRTSGSLDEQFF. The CDR3 nucleotides are TGTGCCAGCAGCCCCCGGACTAGCGGGAGCCTTGATGAGCAGTTCTTC.